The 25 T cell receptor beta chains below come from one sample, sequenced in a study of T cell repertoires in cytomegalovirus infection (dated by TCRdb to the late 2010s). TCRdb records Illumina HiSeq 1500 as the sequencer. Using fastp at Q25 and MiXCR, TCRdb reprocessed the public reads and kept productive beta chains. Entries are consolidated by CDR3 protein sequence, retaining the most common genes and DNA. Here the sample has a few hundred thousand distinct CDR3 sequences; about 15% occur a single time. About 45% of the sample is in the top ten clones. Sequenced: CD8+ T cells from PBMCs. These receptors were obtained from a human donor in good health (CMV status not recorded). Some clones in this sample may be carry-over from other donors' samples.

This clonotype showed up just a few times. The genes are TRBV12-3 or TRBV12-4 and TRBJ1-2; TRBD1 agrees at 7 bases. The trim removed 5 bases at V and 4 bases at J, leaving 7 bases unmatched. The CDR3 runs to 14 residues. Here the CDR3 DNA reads TGTGCCAGCAGTAAACCCTGGGACAGCTATGGCTACACCTTC. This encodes CASSKPWDSYGYTF.

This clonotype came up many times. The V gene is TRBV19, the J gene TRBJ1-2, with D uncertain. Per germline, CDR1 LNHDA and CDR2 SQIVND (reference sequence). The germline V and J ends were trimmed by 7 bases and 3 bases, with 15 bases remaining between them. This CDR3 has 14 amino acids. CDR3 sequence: CASTEGRGYYGYTF. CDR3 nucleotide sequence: TGTGCCAGTACGGAGGGTCGAGGATACTATGGCTACACCTTC.

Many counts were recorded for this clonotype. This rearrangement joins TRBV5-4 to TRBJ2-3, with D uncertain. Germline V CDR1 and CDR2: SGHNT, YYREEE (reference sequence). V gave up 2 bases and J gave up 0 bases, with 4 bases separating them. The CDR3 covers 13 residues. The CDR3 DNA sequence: TGTGCCAGCAGCTTTTTCAGCACAGATACGCAGTATTTT. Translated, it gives CASSFFSTDTQYF. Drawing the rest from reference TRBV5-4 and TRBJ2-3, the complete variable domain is ETGVTQSPTHLIKTRGQQVTLRCSSQSGHNTVSWYQQALGQGPQFIFQYYREEENGRGNFPPRFSGLQFPNYSSELNVNALELDDSALYLCASSFFSTDTQYFGPGTRLTVL.

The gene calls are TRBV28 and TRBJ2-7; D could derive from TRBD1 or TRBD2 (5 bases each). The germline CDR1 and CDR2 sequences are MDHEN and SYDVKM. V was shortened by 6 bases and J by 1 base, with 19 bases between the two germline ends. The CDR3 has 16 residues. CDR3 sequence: CASRQARDLNSYEQYF. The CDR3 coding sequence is TGTGCCAGCAGGCAAGCCCGGGACCTAAATTCCTACGAGCAGTACTTC.

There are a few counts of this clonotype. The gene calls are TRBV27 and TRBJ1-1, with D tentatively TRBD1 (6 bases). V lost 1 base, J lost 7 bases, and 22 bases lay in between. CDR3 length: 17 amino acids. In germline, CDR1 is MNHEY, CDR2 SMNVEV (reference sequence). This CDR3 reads CASSLFAPSQGYIEAFF. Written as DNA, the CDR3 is TGTGCCAGCAGTTTATTCGCTCCCTCCCAGGGGTATATTGAAGCTTTCTTT.

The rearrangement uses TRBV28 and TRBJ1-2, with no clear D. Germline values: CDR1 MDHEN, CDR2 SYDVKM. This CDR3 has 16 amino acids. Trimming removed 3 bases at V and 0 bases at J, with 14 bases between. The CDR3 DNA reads TGTGCCAGCAGTTTTTCCGGACCTAGGACTAACTATGGCTACACCTTC. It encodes CASSFSGPRTNYGYTF.

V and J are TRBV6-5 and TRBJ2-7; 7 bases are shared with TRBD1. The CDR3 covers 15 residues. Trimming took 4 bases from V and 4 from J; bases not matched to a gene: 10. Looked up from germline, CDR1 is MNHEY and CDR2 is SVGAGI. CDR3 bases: TGTGCCAGCAGTTTCGCCCCAGGGGGAAATTACGAGCAGTACTTC. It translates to CASSFAPGGNYEQYF.

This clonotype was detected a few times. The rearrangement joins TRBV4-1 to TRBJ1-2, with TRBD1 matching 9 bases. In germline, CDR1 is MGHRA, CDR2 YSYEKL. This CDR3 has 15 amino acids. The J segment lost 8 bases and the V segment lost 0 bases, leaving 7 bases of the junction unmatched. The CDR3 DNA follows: TGCGCCAGCAGCCAAGAGACCGGGACAGGGTACGGCTACACCTTC. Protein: CASSQETGTGYGYTF.

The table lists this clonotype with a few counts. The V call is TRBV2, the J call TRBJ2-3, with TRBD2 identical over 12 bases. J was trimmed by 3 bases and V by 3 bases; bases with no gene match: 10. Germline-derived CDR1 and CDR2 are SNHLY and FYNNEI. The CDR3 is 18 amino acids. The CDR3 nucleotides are TGTGCCAGCAGTGATCCTTCGCTAGCGGGGGGGAAGACAGATACGCAGTATTTT. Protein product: CASSDPSLAGGKTDTQYF.

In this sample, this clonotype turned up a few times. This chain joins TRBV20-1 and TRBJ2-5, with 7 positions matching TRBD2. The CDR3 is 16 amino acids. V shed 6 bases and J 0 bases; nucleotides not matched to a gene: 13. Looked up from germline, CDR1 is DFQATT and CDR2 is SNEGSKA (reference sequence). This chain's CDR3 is CSAPTEAGEHQETQYF. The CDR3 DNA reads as TGCAGTGCCCCGACTGAGGCGGGGGAACACCAAGAGACCCAGTACTTC.

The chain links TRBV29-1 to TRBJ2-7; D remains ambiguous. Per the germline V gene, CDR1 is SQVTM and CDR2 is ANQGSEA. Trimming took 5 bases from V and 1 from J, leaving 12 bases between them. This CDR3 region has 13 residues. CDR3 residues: CSVLTPESYEQYF. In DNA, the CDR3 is TGCAGCGTTCTAACCCCGGAATCCTACGAGCAGTACTTC.

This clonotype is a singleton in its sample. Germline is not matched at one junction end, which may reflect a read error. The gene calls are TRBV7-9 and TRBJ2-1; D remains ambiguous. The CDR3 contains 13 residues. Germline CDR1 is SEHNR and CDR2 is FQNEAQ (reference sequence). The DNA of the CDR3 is TGTGCCAGCACCGACATATCCTACAATGACCAGTTCTTC. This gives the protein CASTDISYNDQFF. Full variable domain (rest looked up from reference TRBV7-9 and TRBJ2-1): DTGVSQNPRHKITKRGQNVTFRCDPISEHNRLYWYRQTLGQGPEFLTYFQNEAQLEKSRLLSDRFSAERPKGSFSTLEIQRTEQGDSAMYLCASTDISYNDQFFGPGTRLTVL.

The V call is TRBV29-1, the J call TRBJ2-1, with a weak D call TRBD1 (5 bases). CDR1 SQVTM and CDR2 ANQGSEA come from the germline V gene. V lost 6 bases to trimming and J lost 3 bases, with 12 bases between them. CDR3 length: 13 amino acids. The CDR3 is CSVIQTGYNEQFF. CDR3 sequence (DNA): TGCAGCGTGATCCAAACAGGCTACAATGAGCAGTTCTTC.

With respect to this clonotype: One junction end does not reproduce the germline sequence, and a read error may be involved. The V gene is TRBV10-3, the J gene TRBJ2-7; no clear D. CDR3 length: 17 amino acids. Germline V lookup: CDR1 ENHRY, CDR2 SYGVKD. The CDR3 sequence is CAISESWQPRSSCEQYF. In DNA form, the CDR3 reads TGTGCCATCAGTGAGTCTTGGCAGCCTAGGAGCTCCTGCGAGCAGTACTTC.

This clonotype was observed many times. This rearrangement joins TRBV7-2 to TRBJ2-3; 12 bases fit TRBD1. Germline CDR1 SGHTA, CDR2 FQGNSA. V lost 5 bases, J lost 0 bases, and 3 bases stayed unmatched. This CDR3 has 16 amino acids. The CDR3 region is CASSGTGGLSTDTQYF. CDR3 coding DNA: TGTGCCAGCAGCGGGACAGGGGGCCTTAGCACAGATACGCAGTATTTT.

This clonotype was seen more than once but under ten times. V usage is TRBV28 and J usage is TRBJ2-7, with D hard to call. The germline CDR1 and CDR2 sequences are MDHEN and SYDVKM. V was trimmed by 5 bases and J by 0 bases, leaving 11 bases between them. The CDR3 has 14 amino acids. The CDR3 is CASSRRVRSYEQYF. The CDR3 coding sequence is TGTGCCAGCAGTCGACGGGTACGCTCCTACGAGCAGTACTTC.

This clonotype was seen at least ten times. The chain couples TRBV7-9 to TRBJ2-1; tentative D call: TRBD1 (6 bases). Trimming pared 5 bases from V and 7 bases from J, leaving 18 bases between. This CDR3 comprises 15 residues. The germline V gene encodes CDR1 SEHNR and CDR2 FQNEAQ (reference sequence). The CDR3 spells CASSGVGAQNNEQFF. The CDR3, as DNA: TGTGCCAGCAGCGGGGTGGGGGCCCAAAATAATGAGCAGTTCTTC.

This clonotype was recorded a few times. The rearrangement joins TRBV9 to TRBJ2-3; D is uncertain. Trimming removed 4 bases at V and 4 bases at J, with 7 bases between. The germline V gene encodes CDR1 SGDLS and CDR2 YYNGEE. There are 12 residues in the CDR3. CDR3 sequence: CASSTAADTQYF. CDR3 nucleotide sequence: TGTGCCAGCAGCACCGCAGCAGATACGCAGTATTTT.

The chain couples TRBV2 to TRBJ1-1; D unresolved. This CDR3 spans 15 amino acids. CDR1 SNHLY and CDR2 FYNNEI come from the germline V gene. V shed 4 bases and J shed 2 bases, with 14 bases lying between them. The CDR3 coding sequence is TGTGCCAGCAGTGGAGGGCAGGAAGCAAACACTGAAGCTTTCTTT. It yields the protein CASSGGQEANTEAFF.

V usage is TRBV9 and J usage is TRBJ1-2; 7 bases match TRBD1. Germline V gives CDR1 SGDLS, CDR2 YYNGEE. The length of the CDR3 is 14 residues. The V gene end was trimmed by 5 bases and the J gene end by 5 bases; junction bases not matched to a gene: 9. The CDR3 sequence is CASRAGTAQYGYTF. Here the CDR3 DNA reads TGTGCCAGCAGAGCTGGGACAGCTCAATATGGCTACACCTTC.

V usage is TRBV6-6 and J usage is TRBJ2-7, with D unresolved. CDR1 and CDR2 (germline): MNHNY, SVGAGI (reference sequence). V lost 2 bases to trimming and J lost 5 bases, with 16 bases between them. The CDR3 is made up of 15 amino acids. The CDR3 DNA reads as TGTGCCAGCAGTTACGAAGGGCGGCCTCTGGACGAGCAGTACTTC. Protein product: CASSYEGRPLDEQYF.

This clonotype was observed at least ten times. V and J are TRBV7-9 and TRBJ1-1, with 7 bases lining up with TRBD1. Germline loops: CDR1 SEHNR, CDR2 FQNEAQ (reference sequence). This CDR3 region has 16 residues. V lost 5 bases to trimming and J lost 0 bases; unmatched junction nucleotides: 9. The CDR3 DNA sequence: TGTGCCAGCAGCGCTTTAATGGGACAGCTGAACACTGAAGCTTTCTTT. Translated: CASSALMGQLNTEAFF.

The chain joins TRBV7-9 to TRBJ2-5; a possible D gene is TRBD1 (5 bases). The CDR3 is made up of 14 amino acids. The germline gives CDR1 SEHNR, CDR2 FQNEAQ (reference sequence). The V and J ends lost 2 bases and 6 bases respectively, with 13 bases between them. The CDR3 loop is CASSLLGAGQTQYF. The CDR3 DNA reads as TGTGCCAGCAGCTTACTAGGGGCTGGGCAGACCCAGTACTTC.

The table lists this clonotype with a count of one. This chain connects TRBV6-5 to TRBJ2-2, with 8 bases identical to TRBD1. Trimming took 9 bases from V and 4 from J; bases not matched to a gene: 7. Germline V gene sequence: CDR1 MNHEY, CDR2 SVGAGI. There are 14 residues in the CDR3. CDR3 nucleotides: TGTGCCAGTCGACAGGGGCCGGGCACCGGGGAGCTGTTTTTT. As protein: CASRQGPGTGELFF.

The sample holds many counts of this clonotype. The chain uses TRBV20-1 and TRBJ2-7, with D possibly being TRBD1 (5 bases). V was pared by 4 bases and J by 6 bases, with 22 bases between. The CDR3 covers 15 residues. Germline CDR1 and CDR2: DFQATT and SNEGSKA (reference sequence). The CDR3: CSATLDSPSSLEQYF. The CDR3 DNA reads TGCAGTGCTACCCTAGACAGCCCTTCGTCGCTCGAGCAGTACTTC.